Listed here is a single TCR beta chain. Its antigen is not known. The CDR3 contains 18 residues. Unmatched junction bases numbered 10, after V lost 0 bases and J lost 4 bases. The germline V gene encodes CDR1 SGHAT and CDR2 FQNNGV. The Oncomine TCR Beta short-read assay was applied to DNA of cultured CD4+ T cells. A single record per CDR3 protein comes from TCRdb applying MiXCR to the PCR reads. Among about 20,000 distinct CDR3 sequences listed, roughly half were seen once. Treatment denoted: roughly 10-day PBMC culture with coronavirus spike peptide pools or control peptides (ViraFEST assay). The entry originates in a study of vaccination and CD4 T cells after COVID-19. Study in general: Six males and four females constituted the convalescent cohort, two of whom were Hispanic. SARS-CoV-2, HCoV-NL63, HCoV-OC43 and HCoV-229E supplied the overlapping spike peptides used to stimulate cells.

The J gene is TRBJ2-2, the V gene TRBV11-2; 8 nucleotides agree with TRBD1. This TCR came from a human donor who had recovered from COVID-19. Sequencing was carried out using CD4+ T cells from blood, cultured in vitro. CDR3: CASSLDSWGQVGTGELFF. CDR3 in DNA: TGTGCCAGCAGCTTAGATTCGTGGGGACAGGTTGGCACCGGGGAGCTGTTTTTT.